Following are 4 T cell receptor beta chains from one sample sequenced in a study of blood T cells in healthy people across ages. Then a second PCR, running roughly 7 to 11 cycles, was carried out with a sample-barcoded 5' primer and a J-beta primer mix. TCRdb re-called the 5' RACE reads through MiXCR, storing one row per CDR3 protein. The sample includes roughly 800,000 distinct CDR3 sequences, around 24% of them seen just once. These same records also appear under a second study, on T cells of mothers and their children.

Sequenced material: blood. These receptors were taken from a boy younger than 18 in good health.

This clonotype came up a few times. The gene calls are TRBV30 and TRBJ1-2; D gene ambiguous. CDR1 and CDR2 from the germline V gene are GTSNPN and SVGIG (reference sequence). The CDR3 sequence is 12 residues long. V lost 6 bases to trimming and J lost 4 bases, with 12 bases between them. The chain's CDR3 is CACRGRVYGYTF. The CDR3 DNA reads TGTGCCTGCCGCGGGCGGGTCTATGGCTACACCTTC.

The J gene is TRBJ2-3, the V gene TRBV5-1; perhaps TRBD1 as D (6 bases). The J call may not be correct, given that the DNA end is closer to TRBJ1-5. In germline, CDR1 is SGHRS, CDR2 YFSETQ. The CDR3 has 14 residues. CDR3 loop: CASRSGGHTDTQHF. CDR3 in DNA: TGCGCCAGCAGGAGCGGGGGGCACACAGATACGCAGCATTTT.

The sample holds a few counts of this clonotype. The rearrangement links TRBV28 to TRBJ1-1, with 7 bases identical to TRBD1. Germline V CDR1 and CDR2: MDHEN, SYDVKM. Germline trimming cut 10 bases from V and 2 bases from J; bases unmatched to any gene: 10. CDR3 length: 14 residues. The CDR3 reads CATSAGQLNTEAFF. DNA for the CDR3: TGTGCCACCTCCGCGGGACAGCTTAACACTGAAGCTTTCTTT.

This clonotype was picked up a small number of times. This chain uses TRBV3-1 with TRBJ2-5, with unresolved D. The DNA end lines up better with TRBJ2-1; the J call may be wrong. Germline assignment: CDR1 LGHDT and CDR2 YNNKEL (reference sequence). CDR3 length: 15 amino acids. The DNA of the CDR3 is TGTGCCAGCAGCCAAGACACAGCATCCTACAATGAGCAGTTCTTC. Encoded protein: CASSQDTASYNEQFF.